The clone carrying this TCR beta chain was recorded many times. This record comes from a study of low-dose radiotherapy and immunotherapy resistance in tumors. Specified time point: before trial treatment. Trimming at V came to 5 bases and at J to 5 bases, leaving 10 bases not matched to a gene. Germline CDR1 is MNHEY and CDR2 is SVGEGT. This CDR3 is 15 amino acids long. cDNA synthesis used a TRAV/TRBV-specific primer set for both chains. TCR amplification ran 20 PCR cycles using constant-region and V-primer adapter primers. One entry per CDR3 protein results from TCRdb running MiXCR on the reads. This table holds 64,000 or so distinct CDR3 sequences, around 31% found once.

The chain joins TRBV6-2 or TRBV6-3 to TRBJ2-5, with 8 nucleotides matching TRBD2. This receptor was taken from a female donor with ovarian cancer. This material consisted of PBMCs, taken before treatment. The CDR3: CASSKPPGLDETQYF. CDR3 DNA sequence: TGTGCCAGCAGTAAACCACCGGGACTAGACGAGACCCAGTACTTC.